Sequencing of this TCR beta chain was carried out in a study of shared clonotypes between healthy human individuals. Background on the study: CD4 naive and CD4 memory each took three plates per donor, while CD8 naive took two and CD8 memory one.

Study-wide results and caveats: In this cohort, only blood was sampled, and tissue repertoires likely differ. Read depth was anticipated to influence clonotype sharing among donors.

Points on this clone: The antigen remains undetermined.

Splitting of CD4+ cells produced CD45RA+ naive and CD45RA-negative memory subsets. The table came from immunoSEQ multiplex PCR; TCRdb's copy has only in-frame clones and leaves some out. Among around 1 million clones listed, about three quarters were seen once. CDR1 SGDLS and CDR2 YYNGEE come from the germline V gene. V was clipped by 0 bases and J by 7 bases, with 11 bases between them. The CDR3 is 14 amino acids. What was sequenced was memory CD4+ T cells sorted from blood. Subset given: CD45RA-negative fraction. V and J are TRBV9 and TRBJ2-1; D may be TRBD1 or TRBD2 (5 bases each). This clonotype was obtained from a man younger than 30 in good health. The CDR3 DNA reads as TGTGCCAGCAGCGTAGGGGGCAGGGAGAATGAGCAGTTCTTC. Translating gives CASSVGGRENEQFF.